This T cell receptor (beta chain) was retrieved from a study of response to subunit inactivated influenza vaccine. Trimming at V came to 2 bases and at J to 5 bases, leaving 5 bases not matched to a gene. The CDR3 is 15 amino acids. Germline assignment: CDR1 WSHSY and CDR2 SAAADI. This clonotype was counted only a few times. TCRdb recomputed calls from the RT-PCR reads with MiXCR, one row per CDR3 protein. Here the sample spans about 570,000 distinct CDR3 sequences, approximately 10% being singletons. The same data also contributed to another study, on T cells expressing NK-cell markers. Per that paper: Template switching by 5'RACE with UMIs generated the TCR beta cDNA.

The chain combines TRBV10-2 with TRBJ2-7, with TRBD1 identical over 11 bases. The specimen was PBMCs from blood, collected on the day of vaccination. This receptor was identified in a man in his fifties who received an inactivated influenza vaccine. The CDR3 region is CASSERRTGGNEQYF. The DNA for the CDR3 is TGCGCCAGCAGTGAGCGCAGGACAGGGGGCAACGAGCAGTACTTC.